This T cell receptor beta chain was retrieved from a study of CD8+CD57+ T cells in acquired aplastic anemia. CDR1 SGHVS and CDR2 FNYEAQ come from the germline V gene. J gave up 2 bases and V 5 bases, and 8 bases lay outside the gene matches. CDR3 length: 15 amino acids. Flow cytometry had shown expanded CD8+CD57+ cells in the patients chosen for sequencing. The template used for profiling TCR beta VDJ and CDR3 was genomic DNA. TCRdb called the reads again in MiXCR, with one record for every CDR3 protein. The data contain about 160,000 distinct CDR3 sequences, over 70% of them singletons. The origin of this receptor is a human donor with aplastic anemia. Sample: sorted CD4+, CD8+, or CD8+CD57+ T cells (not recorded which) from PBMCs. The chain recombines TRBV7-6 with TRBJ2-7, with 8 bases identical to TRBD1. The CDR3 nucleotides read TGTGCCAGCAGCCTAGGGGGGACAGGAGCCTACGAGCAGTACTTC. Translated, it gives CASSLGGTGAYEQYF. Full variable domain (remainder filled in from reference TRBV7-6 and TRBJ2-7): GAGVSQSPRYKVTKRGQDVALRCDPISGHVSLYWYRQALGQGPEFLTYFNYEAQQDKSGLPNDRFSAERPEGSISTLTIQRTEQRDSAMYRCASSLGGTGAYEQYFGPGTRLTVT.